The T cell receptor (beta chain) described here comes from a study of cytomegalovirus exposure and HLA in healthy donors. Study background: There were over 350 genotyped donors. Of these, about 86% fell in the genetic ancestry cluster associated with self-reported Caucasian donors.

Everyone who donated was a healthy bone marrow donor. Donors counted as nominally healthy when sampled, yet unrecorded immune exposures were likely. Primers: 60 Vbeta forward and 13 Jbeta reverse. Profiled with immunoSEQ multiplex PCR; TCRdb holds only in-frame clones, not every one. The sample records approximately 110,000 clones, approximately 70% being singletons. This clone showed up just a few times. Its antigen is still unknown. This specimen includes other DNA sequences encoding the same CDR3. Study-wide points: In a later analysis, TCR beta V- and J-gene trimming showed a link to a missense DCLRE1C variant.

The junction had 4 bases not matched to a gene; V was cut back by 5 bases and J by 2 bases. The CDR3 runs to 14 residues. Germline V gene data show CDR1 as SGHVS and CDR2 as FNYEAQ. The sample consisted of PBMCs. This sequence originates from a young woman in good health and CMV-seronegative. The V gene is TRBV7-6, the J gene TRBJ1-2; the match to TRBD1 covers 8 bases. CDR3 DNA: TGTGCCAGCAGCCCTGGACAGGGAAACTATGGCTACACCTTC. Encoded protein: CASSPGQGNYGYTF.